The present T cell receptor (beta chain) was sequenced within a study of T cell responses to AZD1222 COVID-19 vaccine. Overall study results and limits: At baseline, seropositivity was found in only a handful of AZD1222 recipients. Most donors were white British, females outnumbered males, and clonal diversity was possibly underestimated. Breadth and depth of Spike-specific TCRs rose after two AZD1222 doses. There were vaccine-associated CD4 TCRs across spike, dominant at 160-218 and 743-854.

In regard to this clone: No antigen is known for it.

Method: immunoSEQ multiplex PCR; TCRdb's copy keeps in-frame clones and lacks some. The sample consists of 100,000 to 150,000 clones, around 85% of them appearing once. Trimming left V 2 bases short and J 2 bases short, with 21 bases between. CDR1 is LNHDA, CDR2 SQIVND, per germline (reference sequence). CDR3 length equals 18 residues. Sequenced here: peripheral blood, sampled 28 days after the second AZD1222 dose. The clonotype originates from an adult who received the AZD1222 COVID-19 vaccine. The genes are TRBV19 and TRBJ2-5; either TRBD1 or TRBD2 may fit D (6 bases each). DNA of the CDR3: TGTGCCAGTAGTATACAGGGGCGGAGAGTGGGAGGACAAGAGACCCAGTACTTC. It specifies CASSIQGRRVGGQETQYF. Supplemented by reference TRBV19 and TRBJ2-5, the full variable domain reads DGGITQSPKYLFRKEGQNVTLSCEQNLNHDAMYWYRQDPGQGLRLIYYSQIVNDFQKGDIAEGYSVSREKKESFPLTVTSAQKNPTAFYLCASSIQGRRVGGQETQYFGPGTRLLVL.